This is a list of T cell receptor beta chains from one sample in a study of blood T cell repertoires in COVID-19. Libraries were prepared by immunoSEQ multiplex PCR; TCRdb keeps only in-frame clonotypes and omits some of them. The data hold a few hundred thousand clones, with about four fifths observed a single time. The sample was peripheral blood. Source of these receptors: a man aged 50-59 years with active or convalescent COVID-19. Each CDR3 is given with its conserved first and last residue. Each record gives: CDR3 length, clone size, D gene, J gene, V gene, CDR3 DNA, CDR3 protein. The D gene is left open where the match is weak. For some rows the clone size is stated as once, few or many, or as a class when expanded; others skip it.

length: 12
size: once
D: TRBD1
J: TRBJ1-3
V: TRBV6-5
DNA: TGTGCCAGCAAGGGACAGGGAAACACCATATATTTT
CDR3: CASKGQGNTIYF

length: 15
size: .
D: TRBD2
J: TRBJ2-1
V: TRBV5-4
DNA: TGTGCCAGCAGCTTGACACTAGCGGGGGGCAATGAGCAGTTCTTC
CDR3: CASSLTLAGGNEQFF

length: 16
size: once
D: .
J: TRBJ2-1
V: TRBV7-6
DNA: TGTGCCAGCAGCTTTCTCGCGGGCACTTCCTACAATGAGCAGTTCTTC
CDR3: CASSFLAGTSYNEQFF

length: 17
size: .
D: .
J: TRBJ2-2
V: TRBV4-3
DNA: TGCGCCAGCAGCCAAGGGGGCGGGGTATCGAACACCGGGGAGCTGTTTTTT
CDR3: CASSQGGGVSNTGELFF

length: 15
size: .
D: .
J: TRBJ1-2
V: TRBV29-1
DNA: TGCAGCGTTGAAGATAACCCAGGGGCGTTCTATGGCTACACCTTC
CDR3: CSVEDNPGAFYGYTF

length: 15
size: .
D: TRBD2
J: TRBJ2-1
V: TRBV6-1
DNA: TGTGCCAGCAGTGAGGGACTAGCGGTATACAATGAGCAGTTCTTC
CDR3: CASSEGLAVYNEQFF

length: 14
size: .
D: .
J: TRBJ1-1
V: TRBV19
DNA: TGTGCCAGTATCGGGAGGGTCGAGACTCCTGAAGCTTTCTTT
CDR3: CASIGRVETPEAFF

length: 13
size: .
D: .
J: TRBJ1-4
V: TRBV19
DNA: TGTGCCAGTACCCGGGAGGGGAATGAAAAACTGTTTTTT
CDR3: CASTREGNEKLFF

length: 12
size: .
D: .
J: TRBJ2-7
V: TRBV28
DNA: TGTGCCAGCAGTCCTATCTACCGCGAGCAGTACTTC
CDR3: CASSPIYREQYF

length: 13
size: .
D: .
J: TRBJ1-3
V: TRBV6-1
DNA: TGTGCCAGCAGTGACAGGGGTGGAAACACCATATATTTT
CDR3: CASSDRGGNTIYF

length: 13
size: .
D: .
J: TRBJ2-3
V: TRBV5-4
DNA: TGTGCCAGCAGCTTCCCAGGGTCGGATACGCAGTATTTT
CDR3: CASSFPGSDTQYF

length: 15
size: .
D: TRBD1
J: TRBJ1-2
V: TRBV5-6
DNA: TGTGCCAGCAGCTTGCCTCCGGGACAGGGGCGATTCTACACCTTC
CDR3: CASSLPPGQGRFYTF

length: 15
size: few
D: .
J: TRBJ2-2
V: TRBV11-2
DNA: TGTGCCAGCAGCTTAGAGGGGGCGCGGACCGGGGAGCTGTTTTTT
CDR3: CASSLEGARTGELFF

length: 15
size: few
D: .
J: TRBJ1-1
V: TRBV27
DNA: TGTGCCAGCAGTTTATCGGCAGGGCTGAACACTGAAGCTTTCTTT
CDR3: CASSLSAGLNTEAFF

length: 14
size: .
D: TRBD1
J: TRBJ1-1
V: TRBV18
DNA: TGTGCCAGCTCAGCGGACAGGGGAGGGACTGAAGCTTTCTTT
CDR3: CASSADRGGTEAFF

length: 15
size: .
D: .
J: TRBJ2-7
V: TRBV6-5
DNA: TGTGCCAGCAGTTACCCCTCGGGAAGCTCCTACGAGCAGTACTTC
CDR3: CASSYPSGSSYEQYF

length: 16
size: .
D: .
J: TRBJ1-1
V: TRBV19
DNA: TGTGCCAGTAGTATCCCCTGGGGGGGGGCGAGCACTGAAGCTTTCTTT
CDR3: CASSIPWGGASTEAFF

length: 15
size: .
D: TRBD2
J: TRBJ2-3
V: TRBV6-5
DNA: TGTGCCAGCAGCCGGGGACTAACCGCCACAGATACGCAGTATTTT
CDR3: CASSRGLTATDTQYF

length: 17
size: .
D: TRBD2
J: TRBJ2-3
V: TRBV13
DNA: TGTGCCAGCAGCTCCTGGACTAGCGGGAGCAGCACAGATACGCAGTATTTT
CDR3: CASSSWTSGSSTDTQYF

length: 17
size: .
D: .
J: TRBJ1-3
V: TRBV14
DNA: TGTGCCAGCAGCCAAGATCTTGGACAGCTTCTAGGAAACACCATATATTTT
CDR3: CASSQDLGQLLGNTIYF

length: 15
size: .
D: TRBD2
J: TRBJ2-1
V: TRBV28
DNA: TGTGCCAGCAGTGAAACTAGCGGGTATTACAATGAGCAGTTCTTC
CDR3: CASSETSGYYNEQFF

length: 16
size: .
D: .
J: TRBJ1-1
V: TRBV15
DNA: TGTGCCACCAGCAGAGCACGGACCGGGAACAACACTGAAGCTTTCTTT
CDR3: CATSRARTGNNTEAFF

length: 15
size: .
D: .
J: TRBJ1-1
V: TRBV10-3
DNA: TGTGCCACCAGGGAAAGGGACACTCTGAACACTGAAGCTTTCTTT
CDR3: CATRERDTLNTEAFF

length: 12
size: .
D: .
J: TRBJ2-1
V: TRBV29-1
DNA: TGCAGCGTTGAGGTAGAGGTCCATGAGCAGTTCTTC
CDR3: CSVEVEVHEQFF

length: 14
size: .
D: .
J: TRBJ2-7
V: TRBV7-2
DNA: TGTGCCAGCAGCTTGAAAGGGGGGGTCCACGAGCAGTACTTC
CDR3: CASSLKGGVHEQYF

length: 17
size: .
D: .
J: TRBJ1-5
V: TRBV7-8
DNA: TGTGCCAGCAGCTTAGCCCCGGCGGGGGCAGGGAATCAGCCCCAGCATTTT
CDR3: CASSLAPAGAGNQPQHF

length: 13
size: .
D: .
J: TRBJ1-6
V: TRBV6-4
DNA: TGTGCCAGCAGTGAGCGGGCTAATTCACCCCTCCACTTT
CDR3: CASSERANSPLHF

length: 14
size: few
D: TRBD1
J: TRBJ1-2
V: TRBV19
DNA: TGTGCCAGTAGTAGCGGACAGGGAGGCTATGGCTACACCTTC
CDR3: CASSSGQGGYGYTF

length: 17
size: .
D: TRBD2
J: TRBJ2-1
V: TRBV28
DNA: TGTGCCAGCAGTCCCCCTGGACTAGCGGGAGGGAGAAATGAGCAGTTCTTC
CDR3: CASSPPGLAGGRNEQFF